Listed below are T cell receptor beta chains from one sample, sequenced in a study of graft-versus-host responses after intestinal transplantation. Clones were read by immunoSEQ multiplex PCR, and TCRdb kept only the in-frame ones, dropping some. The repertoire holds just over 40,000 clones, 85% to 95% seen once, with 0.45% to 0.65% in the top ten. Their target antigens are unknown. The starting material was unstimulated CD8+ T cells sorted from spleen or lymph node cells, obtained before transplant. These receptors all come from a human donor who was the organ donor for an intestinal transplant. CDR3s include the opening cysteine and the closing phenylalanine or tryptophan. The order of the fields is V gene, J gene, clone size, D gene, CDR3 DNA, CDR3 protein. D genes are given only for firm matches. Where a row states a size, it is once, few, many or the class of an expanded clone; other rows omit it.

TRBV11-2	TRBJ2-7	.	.	TGTGCCAGCAGCCCTTCCCGTACAGCGGCGTACGAGCAGTACTTC	CASSPSRTAAYEQYF
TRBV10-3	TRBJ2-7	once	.	TGTGCCATCAGTCCAAGGCAAGTGACCTCCCTTTACGAGCAGTACTTC	CAISPRQVTSLYEQYF
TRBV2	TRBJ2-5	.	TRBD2	TGTGCCAGCAGGAAGGTAGGACTAGCGGATCAAGAGACCCAGTACTTC	CASRKVGLADQETQYF
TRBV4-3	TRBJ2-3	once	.	TGCGCCAGCAGCCAAGCCGGGGGTGACACAGATACGCAGTATTTT	CASSQAGGDTDTQYF
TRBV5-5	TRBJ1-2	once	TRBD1	TGTGCCAGCAGCTTAGGACAGGGGGCACCCTATGGCTACACCTTC	CASSLGQGAPYGYTF
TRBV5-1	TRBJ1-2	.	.	TGCGCCAGCAGCTTAGTGACATTCAGCGGAGACGGCTACACCTTC	CASSLVTFSGDGYTF
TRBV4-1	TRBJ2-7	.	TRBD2	TGCGCCAGCAGCCAAGGCCTTAGCGGGGGGACCGACGAGCAGTACTTC	CASSQGLSGGTDEQYF
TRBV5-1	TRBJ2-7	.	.	TGCGCCAGCAGCTTGGAGCTAGCCAACGAGCAGTACTTC	CASSLELANEQYF
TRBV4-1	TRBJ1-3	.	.	TGCGCCAGCAGCAGTGACAGATCTGGAAACACCATATATTTT	CASSSDRSGNTIYF
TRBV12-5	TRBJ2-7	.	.	TGTGCTAGTGGTTTGGCGCCGACGGGACTGCTCTCCTACGAGCAGTACTTC	CASGLAPTGLLSYEQYF
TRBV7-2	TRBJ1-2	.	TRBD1	TGTGCCAGCAGCCCGGGGCCGGGGACAGGGGAAAACTATGGCTACACCTTC	CASSPGPGTGENYGYTF
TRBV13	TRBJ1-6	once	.	TGTGCCAGCAGCTCCGGCGAGCTCTCTAATTCACCCCTCCACTTT	CASSSGELSNSPLHF
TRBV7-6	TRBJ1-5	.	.	TGTGCCAGCAGCTCCGGACAGTACAATCAGCCCCAGCATTTT	CASSSGQYNQPQHF
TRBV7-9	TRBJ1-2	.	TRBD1	TGTGCCAGCAGCTTAGCTCTACAGGGGAGTGGCTACACCTTC	CASSLALQGSGYTF
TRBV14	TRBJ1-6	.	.	TGTGCCAGCAGCCAAGCCTTTTTTAGGTATCTCCACTTT	CASSQAFFRYLHF
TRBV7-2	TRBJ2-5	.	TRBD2	TGTGCCAGCAGCTTAGGGTTAGCGGGGGGAGATGCAGAGACCCAGTACTTC	CASSLGLAGGDAETQYF
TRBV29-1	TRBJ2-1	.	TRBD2	TGCAGCGTGCGTGGGGGACTATACAATGAGCAGTTCTTC	CSVRGGLYNEQFF
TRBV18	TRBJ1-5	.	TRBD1	TGTGCCAGCTCTCACGGGACAGTTCAGCATTTT	CASSHGTVQHF
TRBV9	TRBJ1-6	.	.	TGTGCCAGCAGCGCGGGGGAAACCTATAATTCACCCCTCCACTTT	CASSAGETYNSPLHF
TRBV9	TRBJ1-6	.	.	TGTGCCAGCAGCGTAGGTCAGATTTATAATTCACCCCTCCACTTT	CASSVGQIYNSPLHF
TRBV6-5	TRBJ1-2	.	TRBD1	TGTGCCAGCAGTTACCCAGGGGGGAACTATGGCTACACCTTC	CASSYPGGNYGYTF
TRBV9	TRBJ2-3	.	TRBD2	TGTGCCAGCAGCGTAGGAGCGGGAGCCGATACGCAGTATTTT	CASSVGAGADTQYF
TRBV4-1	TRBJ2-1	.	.	TGCGCCAGCAGCCAAGGGGACGGCGCCTACAATGAGCAGTTCTTC	CASSQGDGAYNEQFF